This is a list of T cell receptor beta chains from one sample in a study of blood T cells in healthy people across ages. In TCRdb, the 5' RACE reads were re-called with MiXCR into one record per CDR3 protein. The repertoire has around 1,000,000 distinct CDR3 sequences, more than 30% of them found once; the top ten carry about an eighth. The specimen sequenced was blood. The receptors come from a man between 18 and 29 years old in good health. Both conserved end residues are part of each CDR3. D genes are given only for firm matches. The size entry is marked missing in some rows and otherwise reads once, few, many or a size class.

V gene	D gene	clone size	J gene	CDR3 DNA	CDR3 protein
TRBV12-3/TRBV12-4	TRBD1	few	TRBJ2-2	TGTGCCAGCAGTTTAGGGGACAGGGCCAACACCGGGGAGCTGTTTTTT	CASSLGDRANTGELFF
TRBV20-1	NA	NA	TRBJ1-2	TGCAGTGCTAGAGATCCGGGGTCGGGCTACACCTTC	CSARDPGSGYTF
TRBV6-2/TRBV6-3	NA	many	TRBJ1-2	TGTGCCAGCAGTTACGACAGCTATGGCTACACCTTC	CASSYDSYGYTF
TRBV7-6	TRBD1	NA	TRBJ2-5	TGTGCCAGCAGCTCCAGGACAGGTTTGGAGACCCAGTACTTC	CASSSRTGLETQYF
TRBV7-2	NA	NA	TRBJ2-1	TGTGCCGGCAGCTTGACTGCTCTTCGAAGGGGGTCTAGGTCCTACAATGAGCAGTTCTTC	CAGSLTALRRGSRSYNEQFF
TRBV6-5	NA	many	TRBJ2-1	TGTGCCAGCAGTTACTCCCGGGGGAACAATGAGCAGTTCTTC	CASSYSRGNNEQFF
TRBV7-2	NA	NA	TRBJ2-7	TGTGCCAGCAGCTTAGTTCAGGGAAACAACGAGCAGTACTTC	CASSLVQGNNEQYF
TRBV4-1	TRBD2	few	TRBJ2-3	TGCGCCAGCAGCCACGGGACTAGCGGGGGGGCTGGAGATACGCAGTATTTT	CASSHGTSGGAGDTQYF
TRBV12-3/TRBV12-4	TRBD1	NA	TRBJ1-1	TGTGCCAGCAGTCGTACAGGGGGAGGTTGGCAAGCTTTCTTT	CASSRTGGGWQAFF
TRBV4-1	NA	NA	TRBJ2-1	TGCGCCAGCAGCCAAGAAATAAACAGTTACGATGAGCAGTTCTTC	CASSQEINSYDEQFF
TRBV7-9	NA	NA	TRBJ1-4	TGTGCCAGCAGCTTCCCTCGGGGGCGATTAAATGAAAAACTGTTTTTT	CASSFPRGRLNEKLFF
TRBV10-3	NA	NA	TRBJ2-4	TGTGCCACTGGGACGGACGCGGGCAATGAGCGGTACTTC	CATGTDAGNERYF
TRBV4-3	NA	NA	TRBJ1-1	TGCGCCAGCAGCCAAGGTTTACTACAGGGCGGCACTGAAGCTTTCTTT	CASSQGLLQGGTEAFF
TRBV30	NA	few	TRBJ2-5	TGTGCCTGGAGTGTACCGGGAAATCGAGAGACCCAGTACTTC	CAWSVPGNRETQYF
TRBV20-1	NA	NA	TRBJ1-5	TGCAGTGCTAGAAGTTCTCACAGGGTCTACAATCAGCCCCAGCATTTT	CSARSSHRVYNQPQHF
TRBV14	NA	NA	TRBJ2-1	TGTGCCAGCAGCCAAGTAGTCCCCTTTGAGCAGTTCTTC	CASSQVVPFEQFF
TRBV5-1	NA	NA	TRBJ1-4	TGCGCCAGCAGCCCGACGGCAGGGTCTGAAAAACTGTTTTTT	CASSPTAGSEKLFF
TRBV4-2	TRBD1	NA	TRBJ2-3	TGTGCCAGCAGCCCAGAAGCCGTAGGACAGGGAAGGACAGATACGCAGTATTTT	CASSPEAVGQGRTDTQYF
TRBV12-5	NA	NA	TRBJ1-5	TGTGCTAGTGGTTACCCGACCAGGATTCAGCCCCAGCATTTT	CASGYPTRIQPQHF
TRBV6-1	NA	few	TRBJ2-1	TGTGCCAGCAGTGATTGGACAGAATCCTACAATGAGCAGTTCTTC	CASSDWTESYNEQFF
TRBV20-1	TRBD1	NA	TRBJ1-1	TGCAGTGCTGGGGGGACAGGGATAGGGACTGAAGCTTTCTTT	CSAGGTGIGTEAFF
TRBV5-1	NA	NA	TRBJ2-1	TGCGCCAGCAGCTTCAGGCGGAGCTCCTACAATGAGCAGTTCTTC	CASSFRRSSYNEQFF
TRBV2	NA	NA	TRBJ2-2	TGTGCCAGCAGCGGGCAGGGGCACACCGGGGAGCTGTTTTTT	CASSGQGHTGELFF
TRBV6-1	NA	few	TRBJ2-1	TGTGCCAGCAGTGATCTAGTGACTTACAATGAGCAGTTCTTC	CASSDLVTYNEQFF
TRBV20-1	TRBD1	few	TRBJ1-1	TGCAGTGCCCACGGGGACAGTCGCTCTGAAGCTTTCTTT	CSAHGDSRSEAFF
TRBV2	NA	NA	TRBJ1-5	TGTGCCAGCAGCGCAGGACCCGGTTTGGATCAGCCCCAGCATTTT	CASSAGPGLDQPQHF
TRBV25-1	TRBD1	NA	TRBJ1-6	TGTGCCAGCAGTGAATATGGCAGGGGGAATTCACCCCTCCACTTT	CASSEYGRGNSPLHF
TRBV4-1	TRBD2	many	TRBJ2-1	TGCGCCAGCAGCCCTCAAGCGGGGGGGTCCAGCTCCTACAATGAGCAGTTCTTC	CASSPQAGGSSSYNEQFF
TRBV6-6	TRBD1	NA	TRBJ1-4	TGTGCCAGCAGTTACAGGGGACAGAATAATGAAAAACTGTTTTTT	CASSYRGQNNEKLFF
TRBV4-1	NA	few	TRBJ1-3	TGCGCCAGCAGCCAGGTGGGATCTGGAAACACCATATATTTT	CASSQVGSGNTIYF
TRBV27	NA	few	TRBJ2-3	TGTGCCAGCAGTTTGGGAATGACGCAGTATTTT	CASSLGMTQYF
TRBV9	NA	NA	TRBJ2-3	TGTGCCAGCAGCTCTGGAGGGAAAGATACGCAGTATTTT	CASSSGGKDTQYF
TRBV29-1	NA	NA	TRBJ1-2	TGCAGCTTTGAGGGCTACACCTTC	CSFEGYTF
TRBV5-6	NA	once	TRBJ1-5	TGTGCCAGCAGCTTGAGGGATATCAGTCAGCCCCAGCATTTT	CASSLRDISQPQHF
TRBV25-1	NA	NA	TRBJ1-5	TGTGCCAGCAGTGAATTCGACGGTGATCAGCCCCAGCATTTT	CASSEFDGDQPQHF
TRBV7-2	NA	few	TRBJ2-3	TGTGCCAGCAGCTTATCAGGGCACACAGATACGCAGTATTTT	CASSLSGHTDTQYF
TRBV2	NA	NA	TRBJ1-5	TGTGCCAGCACCGAAACCAGGCAGCAGCCCCAGCATTTT	CASTETRQQPQHF
TRBV20-1	NA	NA	TRBJ2-1	TGCAGTGCTAGAGAGCGGATAAACGACAATGAGCAGTTCTTC	CSARERINDNEQFF
TRBV29-1	TRBD1	NA	TRBJ1-2	TGCAGCGTTGAGACAGGGCCCGTGGATGGCTACACCTTC	CSVETGPVDGYTF
TRBV29-1	NA	few	TRBJ1-4	TGCAGCGTTGGAGCGGGGGCGGCCGAAAAACTGTTTTTT	CSVGAGAAEKLFF
TRBV7-9	NA	NA	TRBJ2-2	TGTGCCAGCAGCTCGACAGAACCAAACACCGGGGAGCTGTTTTTT	CASSSTEPNTGELFF
TRBV30	NA	NA	TRBJ1-1	TGTGCCTGGGGATCTCAACTTGAAGCTTTCTTT	CAWGSQLEAFF
TRBV10-3	NA	NA	TRBJ2-3	TGTGCCATCAGTGCCATGGCGGGACTTACGGATACGCAGTATTTT	CAISAMAGLTDTQYF
TRBV9	NA	NA	TRBJ1-5	TGTGCCAGCAGCGTAAAAGGGGATGGCAATCAGCCCCAGCATTTT	CASSVKGDGNQPQHF
TRBV12-3/TRBV12-4	NA	few	TRBJ2-5	TGTGCCAGCAGCCCGCTCAGGGTAGAGACCCAGTACTTC	CASSPLRVETQYF